These 32 T cell receptor beta chains share one sample of origin, sequenced in a study of blood T cell repertoires in COVID-19 (dated by TCRdb to between 2020 and 2021). Library method: the immunoSEQ multiplex PCR assay. This immuneACCESS table, as held by TCRdb, lists in-frame sequences with V and J called but not all clones. Of the missing ones, under half trace to an unresolved V gene in checked studies; the others have no known cause. For this sample there are some 200,000 clones; approximately 94% appear just once. The ten top clones hold about 0.8% of the sample. The sequenced sample consisted of peripheral blood. Source of these receptors: a man aged 25 to 40 with COVID-19, enrolled during active disease.

J is TRBJ1-2 and V is TRBV19; tentative D call: TRBD1 (6 bases). Germline loops: CDR1 LNHDA, CDR2 SQIVND (reference sequence). V lost 6 bases and J lost 2, with 13 bases in between. CDR3 size: 14 residues. The DNA of the CDR3 is TGTGCCAGTAGGGAGACAGGTTTAAACTATGGCTACACCTTC. Its protein is CASRETGLNYGYTF.

This chain connects TRBV6-2 or TRBV6-3 to TRBJ2-7, with D perhaps TRBD2 (5 bases). V dropped 2 bases and J dropped 9 bases, with 11 bases sitting between them. This CDR3 is built from 12 residues. The V gene's germline CDR1 is MNHEY and CDR2 SVGEGT. CDR3 in DNA: TGTGCCAGCAGTTACAGAGGGCTTGGGCAGTACTTC. Its translation is CASSYRGLGQYF.

The chain carries TRBV3-1 (or the pseudogene TRBV3-2) and TRBJ2-7; D gene ambiguous. CDR3 length: 12 amino acids. V lost 0 bases, J lost 4 bases, and 4 bases lay in between. The germline gives CDR1 LGHDT, CDR2 YNNKEL (reference sequence). The CDR3 sequence: CASSQDPYEQYF. The CDR3 DNA follows: TGTGCCAGCAGCCAAGATCCATACGAGCAGTACTTC.

V usage is TRBV27 and J usage is TRBJ2-1; 14 bases align to TRBD2. The CDR3 sequence is 16 residues long. Germline V lookup: CDR1 MNHEY, CDR2 SMNVEV (reference sequence). The trim removed 5 bases at V and 8 bases at J, leaving 8 bases unmatched. CDR3 bases: TGTGCCAGCAGTCCTCAGGGACTAGCGGGGGACTATGAGCAGTTCTTC. Translated: CASSPQGLAGDYEQFF.

V is TRBV27 and J is TRBJ1-2; D gene unclear. The CDR3 is 11 amino acids. Germline assignment: CDR1 MNHEY and CDR2 SMNVEV (reference sequence). With 8 bases removed from V and 8 bases from J, the gap between germline ends came to 12 bases. CDR3 nucleotides: TGTGCCAGCGGTCGGGGTCGCGGCTACACCTTC. It translates to CASGRGRGYTF.

This chain joins TRBV25-1 and TRBJ2-7; D is possibly TRBD1 (5 bases). Germline V gene sequence: CDR1 MGHDK, CDR2 SYGVNS. This CDR3 spans 16 amino acids. V lost 4 bases, J lost 0 bases, and 16 bases lay in between. CDR3 protein: CASSGRTQRDSYEQYF. The CDR3 nucleotides read TGTGCCAGCAGTGGACGGACACAAAGGGACTCCTACGAGCAGTACTTC.

This clone occurred once. This chain joins TRBV15 and TRBJ1-2; D gene unclear. Trimming left V 8 bases short and J 7 bases short, with 14 bases between. The CDR3 contains 12 residues. Looked up from germline, CDR1 is LNHNV and CDR2 is YYDKDF (reference sequence). The DNA for the CDR3 is TGTGCCACCTCAGTTGCGACTTCTGGCTACACCTTC. Protein sequence: CATSVATSGYTF.

The chain carries TRBV4-1 and TRBJ1-1; 8 nucleotides agree with TRBD1. This CDR3 has 17 amino acids. V shed 1 base and J 3 bases; nucleotides not matched to a gene: 10. Germline-derived CDR1 and CDR2 are MGHRA and YSYEKL. In DNA, the CDR3 is TGCGCCAGCAGCCAAGTCAGGGGGCAGGACGGTGACACTGAAGCTTTCTTT. This gives the protein CASSQVRGQDGDTEAFF.

The chain employs TRBV7-9 and TRBJ2-7; D unresolved. The CDR3 length is 12 residues. From germline, CDR1 is SEHNR and CDR2 FQNEAQ (reference sequence). Trimming left V 3 bases short and J 1 base short, with 4 bases between. CDR3 region: CASSFTSYEQYF. CDR3 coding DNA: TGTGCCAGCAGCTTTACTTCCTACGAGCAGTACTTC.

The gene calls are TRBV25-1 and TRBJ1-1; D gene ambiguous. CDR3 size: 11 residues. Trimming stripped 5 bases from V and 4 bases from J, with 5 bases between. The germline CDR1 and CDR2 sequences are MGHDK and SYGVNS. The DNA of the CDR3 is TGTGCCAGCAGTTGGGCCACTGAAGCTTTCTTT. Its protein is CASSWATEAFF.

V and J are TRBV5-1 and TRBJ1-1; TRBD1 aligns across 12 bases. Trimming removed 5 bases from V and 1 base from J; junction bases left unmatched: 9. Germline V gene lookup returns CDR1 SGHRS and CDR2 YFSETQ. This CDR3 spans 17 amino acids. Here the CDR3 reads CASRNWGTGGENTEAFF. The CDR3 region has the DNA TGCGCCAGCAGGAATTGGGGGACAGGGGGCGAGAACACTGAAGCTTTCTTT.

This clone appeared a single time. V is TRBV7-3 and J is TRBJ2-1; 8 nucleotides match TRBD2. The CDR3 extends over 13 amino acids. Looked up from germline, CDR1 is SGHTA and CDR2 is FQGTGA. V lost 3 bases, J lost 9 bases, and 4 bases stayed unmatched. The CDR3 sequence: CASSFHRGGEQFF. The CDR3 bases are TGTGCCAGCAGCTTTCATCGGGGGGGTGAGCAGTTCTTC.

This chain joins TRBV11-2 and TRBJ1-1; possible D gene TRBD1, 5 bases. Germline lookup yields CDR1 SGHAT and CDR2 FQNNGV. V gave up 1 base and J gave up 7 bases, with 10 bases separating them. The CDR3 consists of 13 residues. CDR3: CASSLGGRGEAFF. CDR3 bases: TGTGCCAGCAGCTTAGGAGGAAGGGGTGAAGCTTTCTTT.

The chain couples TRBV30 to TRBJ2-3; 8 bases match TRBD1. Germline CDR1 GTSNPN, CDR2 SVGIG (reference sequence). The trim removed 8 bases at V and 3 bases at J, leaving 10 bases unmatched. The CDR3 is 14 amino acids. CDR3: CAHKWQGATDTQYF. CDR3 coding DNA: TGTGCCCACAAGTGGCAGGGGGCGACAGATACGCAGTATTTT.

The rearrangement joins TRBV2 to TRBJ1-5, with 11 bases aligning to TRBD1. V gave up 6 bases and J gave up 5 bases; unmatched junction bases: 0. In germline, CDR1 is SNHLY, CDR2 FYNNEI. The CDR3 covers 13 residues. DNA of the CDR3: TGTGCCAGCAGGGGACAGGGGGATCAGCCCCAGCATTTT. It codes for CASRGQGDQPQHF.

This chain joins TRBV19 and TRBJ1-5, with D possibly being TRBD1 (5 bases). Trimming removed 8 bases from V and 6 bases from J, with 14 bases in between. The CDR3 totals 13 residues. Germline V gives CDR1 LNHDA, CDR2 SQIVND (reference sequence). The CDR3 reads CASGGRNTQPQHF. The CDR3 bases are TGTGCCAGTGGGGGGAGGAATACTCAGCCCCAGCATTTT.

This sequence joins TRBV5-1 and TRBJ1-4; D is unresolved. Trimming removed 4 bases from V and 0 bases from J, with 13 bases in between. Germline V lookup: CDR1 SGHRS, CDR2 YFSETQ. The CDR3 is 16 amino acids. The CDR3 loop is CASSGGIYSTNEKLFF. Written as DNA, the CDR3 is TGCGCCAGCAGCGGAGGGATTTACTCAACTAATGAAAAACTGTTTTTT.

CDR3 in DNA: TGTGCCAGCGCGGTCACGCGTAATTATGGCTACACCTTC. Its translation: CASAVTRNYGYTF. The chain carries TRBV6-5 and TRBJ1-2; D is uncertain. In germline, CDR1 is MNHEY, CDR2 SVGAGI. V lost 8 bases and J lost 5, with 15 bases in between. The CDR3 spans 13 residues.

The gene calls are TRBV4-2 and TRBJ1-2, with 11 bases aligning to TRBD1. V was clipped by 1 base and J by 7 bases; unmatched bases: 8. The CDR3 is 16 amino acids. CDR1 is LGHNA, CDR2 YNFKEQ, per germline. CDR3 nucleotide sequence: TGTGCCAGCAGCCAAGCTACCCGGACAGGGGGCGGTGGCTACACCTTC. Protein sequence: CASSQATRTGGGGYTF.

This clone was found once. This rearrangement joins TRBV6-6 to TRBJ1-2, with 10 bases aligning to TRBD1. This CDR3 is 15 amino acids long. CDR1 MNHNY and CDR2 SVGAGI come from the germline V gene (reference sequence). V was clipped by 6 bases and J by 4 bases; unmatched bases: 8. CDR3 coding DNA: TGTGCCAGCAGGACTCCGGACAGGGGGGTCTATGGCTACACCTTC. Translated: CASRTPDRGVYGYTF.

The chain joins TRBV6-5 to TRBJ2-2; 7 nucleotides match TRBD1. Trimming at V came to 7 bases and at J to 7 bases, leaving 6 bases not matched to a gene. The CDR3 totals 13 residues. Per germline, CDR1 MNHEY and CDR2 SVGAGI. CDR3 residues: CASTDRVDGELFF. CDR3 DNA sequence: TGTGCCAGCACCGACAGGGTCGACGGGGAGCTGTTTTTT.

The J gene is TRBJ2-7, the V gene TRBV19, with 10 nucleotides matching TRBD1. Looked up from germline, CDR1 is LNHDA and CDR2 is SQIVND (reference sequence). Trimming at V came to 8 bases and at J to 4 bases, leaving 5 bases not matched to a gene. The CDR3 spans 13 residues. CDR3 sequence: CASARDRGYEQYF. The CDR3 coding sequence is TGTGCCAGTGCCCGGGACAGGGGTTACGAGCAGTACTTC.

The chain has TRBV18 and TRBJ1-4; TRBD1 agrees at 7 bases. The trim removed 8 bases at V and 3 bases at J, leaving 6 bases unmatched. The germline gives CDR1 KGHSH, CDR2 LQKENI. The CDR3 totals 14 residues. The CDR3 DNA is TGTGCCAGCGCCGTCAGGGGGGCTAATGAAAAACTGTTTTTT. Its translation is CASAVRGANEKLFF.

As DNA, the CDR3 is TGTGCCATCAGTGGGAACGGAGACTATGGCTACACCTTC. It specifies CAISGNGDYGYTF. The genes are TRBV10-3 and TRBJ1-2, with D hard to call. Germline CDR1 and CDR2: ENHRY and SYGVKD. The CDR3 runs to 13 residues. The ends were cut back, 4 bases at V and 3 bases at J, with 9 bases in the middle.

The V and J genes are TRBV9 and TRBJ1-2; weak D call: TRBD1 (5 bases). Looked up from germline, CDR1 is SGDLS and CDR2 is YYNGEE. Trimming took 0 bases from V and 0 from J, leaving 12 bases between them. This CDR3 has 16 amino acids. CDR3 loop: CASSVGVRGSNYGYTF. The CDR3 bases are TGTGCCAGCAGCGTAGGGGTAAGGGGCTCTAACTATGGCTACACCTTC.

This rearrangement joins TRBV15 to TRBJ2-7; D is unresolved. CDR3 length: 14 residues. Germline-derived CDR1 and CDR2 are LNHNV and YYDKDF (reference sequence). The V and J ends lost 2 bases and 6 bases respectively, with 14 bases between them. The CDR3 sequence is CATSRNQALGEQYF. The CDR3 DNA sequence: TGTGCCACCAGCAGAAACCAGGCCCTCGGCGAGCAGTACTTC.

The chain has TRBV27 and TRBJ1-5; a possible D gene is TRBD1 (5 bases). In germline, CDR1 is MNHEY, CDR2 SMNVEV (reference sequence). The germline V and J ends were trimmed by 5 bases and 3 bases, with 17 bases remaining between them. This CDR3 is 16 amino acids long. This CDR3 reads CASSPVGGDFNQPQHF. DNA of the CDR3: TGTGCCAGCAGTCCCGTTGGGGGGGACTTCAATCAGCCCCAGCATTTT.

The chain carries TRBV20-1 and TRBJ1-5; TRBD1 matches 11 bases. There are 19 residues in the CDR3. Germline V gene data show CDR1 as DFQATT and CDR2 as SNEGSKA (reference sequence). V lost 3 bases, J lost 1 base, and 14 bases stayed unmatched. The CDR3 loop reads CSASPPGTGGPPSNQPQHF. The CDR3 DNA reads as TGCAGTGCTAGTCCTCCTGGGACAGGGGGGCCCCCGAGCAATCAGCCCCAGCATTTT.

The chain recombines TRBV6-5 with TRBJ1-6; possible D gene TRBD1, 5 bases. CDR1 and CDR2 from the germline V gene are MNHEY and SVGAGI. V lost 10 bases to trimming and J lost 6 bases, with 13 bases between them. The CDR3 loop spans 13 amino acids. The CDR3 nucleotides are TGTGCCACTACTTCAGGGTTTAATTCACCCCTCCACTTT. This encodes CATTSGFNSPLHF.

The chain is built from TRBV30 and TRBJ1-4; D might be TRBD1 (6 bases). This CDR3 contains 14 residues. Germline V gene data show CDR1 as GTSNPN and CDR2 as SVGIG (reference sequence). V was clipped by 0 bases and J by 5 bases, with 10 bases between them. In nucleotides, the CDR3 is TGTGCCTGGAGTGTACAAGGGGGAAATGAAAAACTGTTTTTT. This sequence encodes CAWSVQGGNEKLFF.

The V and J genes are TRBV4-2 and TRBJ2-3, with D possibly being TRBD2 (7 bases). Germline values: CDR1 LGHNA, CDR2 YNFKEQ. The CDR3 runs 18 residues. V was cut by 2 bases and J by 5 bases, with 23 bases left in between. Here the CDR3 DNA reads TGTGCCAGCAGCCAACAGATGGACGGAGGGGGAGGGGAAGATACGCAGTATTTT. Amino acid sequence: CASSQQMDGGGGEDTQYF.

The genes are TRBV19 and TRBJ1-6, with D hard to call. Germline V gene lookup returns CDR1 LNHDA and CDR2 SQIVND (reference sequence). The CDR3 length is 16 residues. The V end was cut by 6 bases, the J end by 0 bases, with 12 bases between. The CDR3, as DNA: TGTGCCAGTAGGAGTGACACCCGCTCCTATAATTCACCCCTCCACTTT. It specifies CASRSDTRSYNSPLHF.